This entry lists 19 T cell receptor beta chains sequenced from one sample in a study of T cells in Graves' hyperthyroidism and ophthalmopathy. Amplification of TCR beta CDR3 regions was performed using RNA transcripts as template. Using the HTBI primer set, a first-round RT-PCR was run on the TCR CDR3. TCRdb called the multiplex PCR reads again in MiXCR, with one record for every CDR3 protein. The repertoire has about half a million distinct CDR3 sequences, 16% of them found once; the top ten carry 29%. Sequencing was performed on blood. These receptors came from a woman aged 25 to 39 with Graves' ophthalmopathy.

This clonotype was counted ten times or more. The gene calls are TRBV20-1 and TRBJ2-1; D uncertain. The CDR3 runs 14 residues. V was cut by 3 bases and J by 5 bases, with 14 bases left in between. Germline CDR1 is DFQATT and CDR2 is SNEGSKA (reference sequence). As DNA, the CDR3 is TGCAGTGCTAGGGGGTGGGAAGGACACAATGAGCAGTTCTTC. This gives the protein CSARGWEGHNEQFF.

The chain recombines TRBV20-1 with TRBJ2-2; no definite D call. Per the germline V gene, CDR1 is DFQATT and CDR2 is SNEGSKA (reference sequence). CDR3 length: 12 residues. V lost 2 bases, J lost 6 bases, and 7 bases lay in between. CDR3 coding DNA: TGCAGTGCTAGAAGACCAGCCGGGGAGCTGTTTTTT. Its translation is CSARRPAGELFF.

For the CDR3, the DNA is TGTGCCAGCAGTTCCGGGACAGGGGGACGAGGCTACACCTTC. Protein product: CASSSGTGGRGYTF. The rearrangement links TRBV27 to TRBJ1-2; 11 bases match TRBD1. The germline V gene has CDR1 MNHEY and CDR2 SMNVEV (reference sequence). Germline trimming cut 4 bases from V and 8 bases from J; bases unmatched to any gene: 6. The CDR3 runs to 14 residues.

The chain recombines TRBV5-5 with TRBJ1-1, with D perhaps matching TRBD1 (5 bases). The germline gives CDR1 SGHKS, CDR2 YYEKEE (reference sequence). The CDR3 spans 11 residues. V was pared by 4 bases and J by 6 bases, with 7 bases between. The CDR3 nucleotides read TGTGCCAGCAGCGGGGACGCTGAAGCTTTCTTT. Its translation is CASSGDAEAFF.

There are a few counts of this clonotype. This chain links TRBV18 with TRBJ2-2; no clear D. The germline CDR1 and CDR2 sequences are KGHSH and LQKENI. The V end was cut by 0 bases, the J end by 0 bases, with 11 bases between. The CDR3 length is 17 residues. This chain's CDR3 is CASSPPIVGSNTGELFF. The CDR3, as DNA: TGTGCCAGCTCACCACCCATTGTTGGGTCGAACACCGGGGAGCTGTTTTTT.

This chain joins TRBV5-1 and TRBJ2-1; 8 bases agree with TRBD2. The CDR3 consists of 16 residues. The J segment lost 2 bases and the V segment lost 1 base, leaving 5 bases of the junction unmatched. Germline values: CDR1 SGHRS, CDR2 YFSETQ. This CDR3 reads CASSLSGAGAYNEQFF. CDR3 in DNA: TGCGCCAGCAGCTTGTCAGGAGCGGGAGCCTACAATGAGCAGTTCTTC. Filled out from reference TRBV5-1 and TRBJ2-1, the complete variable domain reads KAGVTQTPRYLIKTRGQQVTLSCSPISGHRSVSWYQQTPGQGLQFLFEYFSETQRNKGNFPGRFSGRQFSNSRSEMNVSTLELGDSALYLCASSLSGAGAYNEQFFGPGTRLTVL.

V usage is TRBV7-9 and J usage is TRBJ2-1; the D is unclear. The CDR3 is 12 amino acids. In germline, CDR1 is SEHNR, CDR2 FQNEAQ (reference sequence). Deletions cut 7 bases from V and 6 bases from J, with 10 bases between. The CDR3 DNA sequence: TGTGCCAGCAAGAATTACGGCAATGAGCAGTTCTTC. Encoded protein: CASKNYGNEQFF.

In its sample, this clonotype was seen many times. The CDR3 reads CASSFFPPLQETQYF. In DNA, the CDR3 is TGTGCCAGCAGCTTTTTCCCCCCGCTACAAGAGACCCAGTACTTC. The chain employs TRBV11-2 and TRBJ2-5; D unclear. Per germline, CDR1 SGHAT and CDR2 FQNNGV. This CDR3 has 15 residues. The ends were cut back, 3 bases at V and 2 bases at J, with 13 bases in the middle. Using reference TRBV11-2 and TRBJ2-5 for the parts outside the CDR3, the full variable domain is EAGVAQSPRYKIIEKRQSVAFWCNPISGHATLYWYQQILGQGPKLLIQFQNNGVVDDSQLPKDRFSAERLKGVDSTLKIQPAKLEDSAVYLCASSFFPPLQETQYFGPGTRLLVL.

This clonotype was found many times. This sequence joins TRBV7-2 and TRBJ2-4, with unresolved D. CDR1 SGHTA and CDR2 FQGNSA come from the germline V gene. CDR3 length equals 11 residues. Between the trimmed V and J ends, which lost 4 bases and 4 bases, there was a span of 2 bases. The CDR3 region is CASSWKNIQYF. In DNA form, the CDR3 reads TGTGCCAGCAGCTGGAAAAACATTCAGTACTTC.

In its sample, this clonotype was seen many times. The chain recombines TRBV5-1 with TRBJ2-5; D is unclear. Looked up from germline, CDR1 is SGHRS and CDR2 is YFSETQ. This CDR3 spans 13 amino acids. Between the trimmed V and J ends, which lost 2 bases and 5 bases, there was a span of 10 bases. CDR3 bases: TGCGCCAGCAGCTTATCGCAGCTGGAGACCCAGTACTTC. This sequence encodes CASSLSQLETQYF.

This clonotype was seen more than once but under ten times. The chain uses TRBV7-9 and TRBJ1-4; 7 bases fit TRBD1. V was pared by 6 bases and J by 4 bases, with 5 bases of the junction left unmatched. The V gene's germline CDR1 is SEHNR and CDR2 FQNEAQ (reference sequence). The CDR3 is 14 residues long. This chain's CDR3 is CASSLGQYNEKLFF. CDR3 coding DNA: TGTGCCAGCAGTTTGGGACAGTATAATGAAAAACTGTTTTTT.

This chain uses TRBV24-1 with TRBJ2-1, with 7 bases that match TRBD2. Trimming cost V 1 base and J 10 bases; bases outside gene matches: 12. Germline loops: CDR1 KGHDR, CDR2 SFDVKD. The CDR3 contains 16 residues. CDR3 nucleotide sequence: TGTGCCACCAGTGATTTAACGGGAGGCGCGGGTGGCGAGCAGTTCTTC. This codes for CATSDLTGGAGGEQFF.

Ten or more counts support this clonotype. The rearrangement uses TRBV7-8 and TRBJ2-5; D not resolved. The CDR3 extends over 13 amino acids. V was pared by 2 bases and J by 5 bases, with 9 bases between. From germline, CDR1 is SGHVS and CDR2 FQNEAQ. The DNA for the CDR3 is TGTGCCAGCAGCTTACGTCGAGTGGAGACCCAGTACTTC. This encodes CASSLRRVETQYF.

This clonotype was counted at least ten times. The gene calls are TRBV29-1 and TRBJ2-7; no definite D call. The CDR3 loop spans 12 amino acids. CDR1 SQVTM and CDR2 ANQGSEA come from the germline V gene. V shed 6 bases and J shed 0 bases, with 9 bases lying between them. The DNA for the CDR3 is TGCAGCGTGACGGCGAGCTCCTACGAGCAGTACTTC. Translation gives CSVTASSYEQYF.

This clonotype came up a few times. The conserved phenylalanine or tryptophan is not found at the CDR3 terminus, so this likely reflects a read error. V is TRBV7-2 and J is TRBJ2-1; D not certain. CDR1 and CDR2 (germline): SGHTA, FQGNSA. Deletions cut 3 bases from V and 6 bases from J, with 3 bases between. There are 11 residues in the CDR3. CDR3 sequence reads: CASSLINEQFL. The CDR3 bases are TGTGCCAGCAGCTTGATCAATGAGCAGTTCCTC.

This clonotype was observed many times. The genes are TRBV11-2 and TRBJ2-2; D remains unclear. CDR3 length: 14 amino acids. Germline CDR1 is SGHAT and CDR2 is FQNNGV. The ends were cut back, 1 base at V and 0 bases at J, with 3 bases in the middle. This CDR3 is CASSLAANTGELFF. The CDR3 DNA sequence: TGTGCCAGCAGCTTAGCGGCGAACACCGGGGAGCTGTTTTTT.

In its sample, this clonotype was seen a few times. The chain joins TRBV5-1 to TRBJ2-5; TRBD2 is a possible D gene (6 bases). CDR1 and CDR2 from the germline V gene are SGHRS and YFSETQ. The ends were cut back, 4 bases at V and 5 bases at J, with 12 bases in the middle. The CDR3 covers 13 residues. CDR3 DNA: TGCGCCAGCAGCCTCCAGGAGGGGGAGACCCAGTACTTC. The encoded protein is CASSLQEGETQYF.

The J gene is TRBJ2-1, the V gene TRBV29-1; D is perhaps TRBD1 (6 bases). From germline, CDR1 is SQVTM and CDR2 ANQGSEA. CDR3 length equals 14 residues. V was pared by 3 bases and J by 8 bases, with 17 bases between. CDR3 bases: TGCAGCGTTGATAGGGGGAGTGCTGTGGATGAGCAGTTCTTC. This encodes CSVDRGSAVDEQFF.

This clonotype was detected ten times or more. The V gene is TRBV5-1, the J gene TRBJ2-7; D may be TRBD1 or TRBD2 (5 bases each). CDR1 and CDR2 from the germline V gene are SGHRS and YFSETQ. The CDR3 covers 15 residues. With 0 bases removed from V and 3 bases from J, the gap between germline ends came to 13 bases. CDR3 in DNA: TGCGCCAGCAGCTTGGCCGGGGCCCCCAACTACGAGCAGTACTTC. Its translation: CASSLAGAPNYEQYF.